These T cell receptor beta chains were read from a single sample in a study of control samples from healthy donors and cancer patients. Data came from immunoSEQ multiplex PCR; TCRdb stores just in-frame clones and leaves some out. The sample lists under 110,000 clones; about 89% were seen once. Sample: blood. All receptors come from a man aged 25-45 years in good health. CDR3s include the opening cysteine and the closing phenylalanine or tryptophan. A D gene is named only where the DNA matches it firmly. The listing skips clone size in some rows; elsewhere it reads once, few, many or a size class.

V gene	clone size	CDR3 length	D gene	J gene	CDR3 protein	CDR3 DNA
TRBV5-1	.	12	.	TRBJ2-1	CASSLTTNEQFF	TGCGCCAGCAGTCTAACTACCAATGAGCAGTTCTTC
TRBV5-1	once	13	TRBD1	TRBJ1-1	CASSFAGGTEAFF	TGCGCCAGCAGCTTTGCAGGGGGCACTGAAGCTTTCTTT
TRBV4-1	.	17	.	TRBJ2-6	CASSQPLGASGANVLTF	TGCGCCAGCAGCCAACCGTTGGGGGCTTCTGGGGCCAACGTCCTGACTTTC
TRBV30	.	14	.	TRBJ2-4	CAWSVGLAKNIQYF	TGTGCCTGGAGTGTCGGGCTAGCCAAAAACATTCAGTACTTC
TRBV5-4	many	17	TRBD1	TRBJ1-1	CASISRLPGGVRTEAFF	TGTGCCAGCATCTCTAGGTTACCAGGGGGCGTGAGAACTGAAGCTTTCTTT
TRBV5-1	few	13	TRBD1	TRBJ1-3	CASSLEQGYTIYF	TGCGCCAGCAGCTTGGAACAGGGGTACACCATATATTTT
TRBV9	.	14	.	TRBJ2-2	CASSVKGDTGELFF	TGTGCCAGCAGCGTAAAGGGGGACACCGGGGAGCTGTTTTTT
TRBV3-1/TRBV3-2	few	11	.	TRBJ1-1	CASSQSLEAFF	TGTGCCAGCAGCCAATCCCTTGAAGCTTTCTTT
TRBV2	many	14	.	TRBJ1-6	CASRRGSEGSPLHF	TGTGCCAGCAGGAGGGGGTCCGAAGGATCACCCCTCCACTTT
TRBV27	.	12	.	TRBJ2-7	CASSSPFYEQYF	TGTGCCAGCAGTTCCCCTTTCTACGAGCAGTACTTC
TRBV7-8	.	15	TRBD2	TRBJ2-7	CASSLGLAGSPEQYF	TGTGCCAGCAGCTTAGGACTAGCGGGTTCTCCGGAGCAGTACTTC
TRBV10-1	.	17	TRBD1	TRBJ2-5	CASSESTGTAVQETQYF	TGCGCCAGCAGTGAGTCCACCGGGACAGCCGTCCAAGAGACCCAGTACTTC
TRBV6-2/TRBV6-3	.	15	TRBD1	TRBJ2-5	CASSYWQGAGETQYF	TGTGCCAGCAGTTACTGGCAGGGGGCAGGAGAGACCCAGTACTTC
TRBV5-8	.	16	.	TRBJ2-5	CASSRGRDRLPETQYF	TGTGCCAGCAGTAGGGGGAGGGACCGGCTACCAGAGACCCAGTACTTC
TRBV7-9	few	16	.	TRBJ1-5	CASSLEAGRGNQPQHF	TGTGCCAGCAGCCTTGAGGCCGGTCGGGGCAATCAGCCCCAGCATTTT
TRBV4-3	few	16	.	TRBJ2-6	CASSQEYSSGANVLTF	TGCGCCAGCAGCCAAGAATACAGCTCTGGGGCCAACGTCCTGACTTTC
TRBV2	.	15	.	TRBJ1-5	CASREEGVGNQPQHF	TGTGCCAGCAGAGAGGAGGGGGTGGGCAATCAGCCCCAGCATTTT
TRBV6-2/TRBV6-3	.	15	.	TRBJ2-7	CASSYLRDLPYEQYF	TGTGCCAGCAGTTACTTAAGGGACCTTCCTTACGAGCAGTACTTC
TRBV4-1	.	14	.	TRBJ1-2	CASSHQGKLNGYTF	TGCGCCAGCAGCCATCAAGGGAAACTCAATGGCTACACCTTC
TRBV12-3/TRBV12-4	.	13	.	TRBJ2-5	CASRSGVQETQYF	TGTGCCAGCAGATCGGGAGTACAAGAGACCCAGTACTTC
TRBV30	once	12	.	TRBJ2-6	CAWQSGANVLTF	TGTGCCTGGCAGTCTGGGGCCAACGTCCTGACTTTC
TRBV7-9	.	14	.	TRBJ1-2	CASSHPPGVGGYTF	TGTGCCAGCAGCCACCCCCCAGGGGTCGGTGGCTACACCTTC
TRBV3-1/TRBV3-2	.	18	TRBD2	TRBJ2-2	CASSQEPLLSGRTGELFF	TGTGCCAGCAGCCAAGAGCCCTTGCTAAGCGGGAGGACCGGGGAGCTGTTTTTT
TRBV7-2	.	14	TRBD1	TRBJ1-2	CASSTRGTDYGYTF	TGTGCCAGCAGCACCCGAGGGACAGACTATGGCTACACCTTC
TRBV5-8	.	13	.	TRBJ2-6	CASSLAGANVLTF	TGTGCCAGCAGCTTAGCTGGGGCCAACGTCCTGACTTTC
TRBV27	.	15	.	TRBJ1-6	CASRPEQLYNSPLHF	TGTGCCAGCAGGCCCGAACAGCTCTATAATTCACCCCTCCACTTT
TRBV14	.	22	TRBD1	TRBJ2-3	CASSQKGRDRGRLIGGTDTQYF	TGTGCCAGCAGCCAAAAGGGAAGGGACAGGGGGCGCCTGATTGGGGGCACAGATACGCAGTATTTT
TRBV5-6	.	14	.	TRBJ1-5	CASSFPGSNQPQHF	TGTGCCAGCAGCTTCCCAGGGAGCAATCAGCCCCAGCATTTT
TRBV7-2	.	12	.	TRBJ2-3	CASSLFTDTQYF	TGTGCCAGCAGCTTATTCACAGATACGCAGTATTTT
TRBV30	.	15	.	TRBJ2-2	CAWSASRANTGELFF	TGTGCCTGGAGTGCGTCTAGGGCGAACACCGGGGAGCTGTTTTTT
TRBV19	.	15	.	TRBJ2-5	CASGGQQGTQETQYF	TGTGCCAGTGGGGGACAACAGGGAACCCAAGAGACCCAGTACTTC
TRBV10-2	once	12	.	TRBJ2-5	CASSDRLETQYF	TGCGCCAGCAGTGACAGATTAGAGACCCAGTACTTC
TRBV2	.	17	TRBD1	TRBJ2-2	CASSSPRTGGHDGELFF	TGTGCCAGCAGTTCGCCCCGGACAGGGGGCCATGACGGGGAGCTGTTTTTT
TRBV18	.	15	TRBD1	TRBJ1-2	CASSPRQGARDGYTF	TGTGCCAGCTCACCTCGACAGGGGGCAAGGGATGGCTACACCTTC
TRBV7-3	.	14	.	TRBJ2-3	CASSLTASTDTQYF	TGTGCCAGCAGCTTAACGGCTTCGACAGATACGCAGTATTTT
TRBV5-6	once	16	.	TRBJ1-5	CASTHWGTVSNQPQHF	TGTGCCAGCACCCATTGGGGCACAGTTAGCAATCAGCCCCAGCATTTT
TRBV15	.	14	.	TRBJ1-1	CATSREGAYLEAFF	TGTGCCACCAGCAGAGAGGGGGCGTATCTTGAAGCTTTCTTT
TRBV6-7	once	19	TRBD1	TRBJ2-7	CAREISGQGLLPSSYEQYF	TGTGCCAGAGAAATTTCGGGACAGGGGCTTCTTCCTAGCTCCTACGAGCAGTACTTC